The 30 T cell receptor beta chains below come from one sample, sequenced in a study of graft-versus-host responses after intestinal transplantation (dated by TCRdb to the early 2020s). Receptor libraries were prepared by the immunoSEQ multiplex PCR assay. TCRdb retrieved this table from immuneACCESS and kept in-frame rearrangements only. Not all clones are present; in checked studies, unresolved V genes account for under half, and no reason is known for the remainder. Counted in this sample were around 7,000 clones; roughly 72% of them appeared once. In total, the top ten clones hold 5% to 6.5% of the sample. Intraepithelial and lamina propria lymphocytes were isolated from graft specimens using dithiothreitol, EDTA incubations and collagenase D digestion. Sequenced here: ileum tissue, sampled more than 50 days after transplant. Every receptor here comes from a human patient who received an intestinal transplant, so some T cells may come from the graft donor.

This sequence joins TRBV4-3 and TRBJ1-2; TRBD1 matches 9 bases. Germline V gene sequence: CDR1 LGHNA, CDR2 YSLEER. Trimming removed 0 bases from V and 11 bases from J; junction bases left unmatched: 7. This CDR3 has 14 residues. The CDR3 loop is CASSQDLTGGPYTF. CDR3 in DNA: TGCGCCAGCAGCCAAGATCTAACAGGGGGCCCATACACCTTC.

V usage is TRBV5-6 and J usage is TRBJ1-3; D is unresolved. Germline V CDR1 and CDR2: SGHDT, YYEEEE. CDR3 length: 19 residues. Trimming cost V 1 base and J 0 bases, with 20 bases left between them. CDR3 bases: TGTGCCAGCAGCTTGAAGTTTAGGGCGGGCCGAGTCTCTGGAAACACCATATATTTT. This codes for CASSLKFRAGRVSGNTIYF. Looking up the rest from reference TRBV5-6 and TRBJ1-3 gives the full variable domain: DAGVTQSPTHLIKTRGQQVTLRCSPKSGHDTVSWYQQALGQGPQFIFQYYEEEERQRGNFPDRFSGHQFPNYSSELNVNALLLGDSALYLCASSLKFRAGRVSGNTIYFGEGSWLTVV.

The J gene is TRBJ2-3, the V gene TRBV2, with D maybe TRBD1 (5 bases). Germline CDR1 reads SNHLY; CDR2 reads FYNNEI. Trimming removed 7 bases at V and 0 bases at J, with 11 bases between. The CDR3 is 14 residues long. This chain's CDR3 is CASIRATSTDTQYF. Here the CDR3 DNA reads TGTGCCAGCATCAGGGCCACCAGCACAGATACGCAGTATTTT.

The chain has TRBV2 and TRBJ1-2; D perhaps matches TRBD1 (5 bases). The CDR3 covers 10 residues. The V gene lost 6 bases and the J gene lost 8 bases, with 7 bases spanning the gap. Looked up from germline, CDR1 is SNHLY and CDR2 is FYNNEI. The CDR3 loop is CASRAGGYTF. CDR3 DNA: TGTGCCAGCAGGGCAGGGGGCTACACCTTC.

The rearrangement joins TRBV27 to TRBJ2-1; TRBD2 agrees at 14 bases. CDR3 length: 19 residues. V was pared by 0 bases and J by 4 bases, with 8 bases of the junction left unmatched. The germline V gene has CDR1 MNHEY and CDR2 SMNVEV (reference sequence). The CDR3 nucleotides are TGTGCCAGCAGTTTATCTGGACTAGCGGGGGGCTATCCATACAATGAGCAGTTCTTC. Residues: CASSLSGLAGGYPYNEQFF.

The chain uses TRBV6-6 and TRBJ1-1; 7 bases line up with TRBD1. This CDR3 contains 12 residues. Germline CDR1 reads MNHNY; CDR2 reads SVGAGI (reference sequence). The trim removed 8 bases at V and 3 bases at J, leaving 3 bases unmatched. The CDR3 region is CASSGQYTEAFF. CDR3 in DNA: TGTGCCAGCTCGGGACAGTACACTGAAGCTTTCTTT.

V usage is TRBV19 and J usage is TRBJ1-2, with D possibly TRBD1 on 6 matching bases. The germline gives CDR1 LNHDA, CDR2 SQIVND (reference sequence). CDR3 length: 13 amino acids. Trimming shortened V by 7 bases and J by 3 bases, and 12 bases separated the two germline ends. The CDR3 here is CASIGGPHYGYTF. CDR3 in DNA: TGTGCCAGTATCGGGGGGCCTCACTATGGCTACACCTTC.

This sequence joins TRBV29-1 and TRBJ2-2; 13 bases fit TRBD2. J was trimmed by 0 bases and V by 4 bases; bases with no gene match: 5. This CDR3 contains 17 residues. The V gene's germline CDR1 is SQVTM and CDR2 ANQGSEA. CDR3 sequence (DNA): TGCAGCGTTGGGACTAGCGGGGGATCTTCGAACACCGGGGAGCTGTTTTTT. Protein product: CSVGTSGGSSNTGELFF.

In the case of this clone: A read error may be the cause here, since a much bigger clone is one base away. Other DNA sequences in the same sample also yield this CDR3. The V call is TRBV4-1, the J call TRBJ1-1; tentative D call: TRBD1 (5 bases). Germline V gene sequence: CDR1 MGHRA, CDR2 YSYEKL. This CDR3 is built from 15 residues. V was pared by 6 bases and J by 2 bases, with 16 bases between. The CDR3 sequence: CASRPTPTENTEAFF. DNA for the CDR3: TGCGCCAGCAGACCGACCCCGACAGAAAACACTGAAGCTTTCTTT.

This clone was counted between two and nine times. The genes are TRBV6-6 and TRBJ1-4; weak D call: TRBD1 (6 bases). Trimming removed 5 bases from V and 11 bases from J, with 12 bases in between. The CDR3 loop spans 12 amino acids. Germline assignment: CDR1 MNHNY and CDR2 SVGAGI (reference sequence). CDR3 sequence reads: CASSRNRVKLFF. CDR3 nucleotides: TGTGCCAGCAGTCGAAACAGGGTGAAACTGTTTTTT.

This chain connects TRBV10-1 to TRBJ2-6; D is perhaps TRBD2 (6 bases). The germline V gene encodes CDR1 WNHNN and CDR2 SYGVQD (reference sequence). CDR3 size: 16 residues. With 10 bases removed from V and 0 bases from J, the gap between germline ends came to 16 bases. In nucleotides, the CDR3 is TGCGCCAAAGGTAGCGGCGGGGTCTCTGGGGCCAACGTCCTGACTTTC. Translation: CAKGSGGVSGANVLTF.

As DNA, the CDR3 is TGTGCCAGCAGCGGGACTAGCGGGACTTACAATGAGCAGTTCTTC. Translated: CASSGTSGTYNEQFF. V and J are TRBV2 and TRBJ2-1, with TRBD2 matching 13 bases. Germline V gene sequence: CDR1 SNHLY, CDR2 FYNNEI. The ends lost 6 bases at V and 4 bases at J; junction bases unmatched: 3. This CDR3 region has 15 residues.

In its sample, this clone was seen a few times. Written as DNA, the CDR3 is TGTGCCATCAGATCCGGGACTAGCAGCCAGGTGGGAGATACGCAGTATTTT. Protein sequence: CAIRSGTSSQVGDTQYF. The chain recombines TRBV10-3 with TRBJ2-3, with 9 bases matching TRBD2. CDR1 ENHRY and CDR2 SYGVKD come from the germline V gene. The V segment lost 6 bases and the J segment 5 bases; nucleotides outside the gene matches: 15. The CDR3 runs 17 residues.

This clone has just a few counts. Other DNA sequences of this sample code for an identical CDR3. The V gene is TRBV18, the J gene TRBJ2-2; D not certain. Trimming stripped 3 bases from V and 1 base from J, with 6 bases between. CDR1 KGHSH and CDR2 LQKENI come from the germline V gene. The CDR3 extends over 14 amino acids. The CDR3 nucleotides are TGTGCCAGCTCACCGAGACAGAACACCGGGGAGCTGTTTTTT. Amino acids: CASSPRQNTGELFF.

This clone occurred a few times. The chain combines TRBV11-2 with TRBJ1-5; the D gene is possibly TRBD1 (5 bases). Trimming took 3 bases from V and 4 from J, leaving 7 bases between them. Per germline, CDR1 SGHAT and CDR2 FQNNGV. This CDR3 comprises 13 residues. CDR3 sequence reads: CASSFGGNQPQHF. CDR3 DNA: TGTGCCAGCAGCTTCGGGGGTAATCAGCCCCAGCATTTT.

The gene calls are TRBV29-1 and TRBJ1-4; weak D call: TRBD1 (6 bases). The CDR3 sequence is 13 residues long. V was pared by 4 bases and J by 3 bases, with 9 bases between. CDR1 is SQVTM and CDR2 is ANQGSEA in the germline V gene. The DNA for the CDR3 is TGCAGCGTTGCGAAGGGGGCTAATGAAAAACTGTTTTTT. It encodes CSVAKGANEKLFF.

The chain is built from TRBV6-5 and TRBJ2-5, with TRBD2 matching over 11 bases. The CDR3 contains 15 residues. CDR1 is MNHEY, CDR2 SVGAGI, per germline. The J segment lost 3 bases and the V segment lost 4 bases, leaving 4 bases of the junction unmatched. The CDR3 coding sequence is TGTGCCAGCAGTTTTAGCGGGGGGGTAGAAGAGACCCAGTACTTC. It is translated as CASSFSGGVEETQYF.

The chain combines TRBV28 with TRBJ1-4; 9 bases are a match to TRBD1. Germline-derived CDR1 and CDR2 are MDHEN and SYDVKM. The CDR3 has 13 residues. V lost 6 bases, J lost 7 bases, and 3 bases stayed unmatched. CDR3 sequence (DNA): TGTGCCAGCAGGGGACAGGGTTTTGAAAAACTGTTTTTT. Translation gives CASRGQGFEKLFF. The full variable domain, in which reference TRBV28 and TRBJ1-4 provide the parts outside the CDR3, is DVKVTQSSRYLVKRTGEKVFLECVQDMDHENMFWYRQDPGLGLRLIYFSYDVKMKEKGDIPEGYSVSREKKERFSLILESASTNQTSMYLCASRGQGFEKLFFGSGTQLSVL.

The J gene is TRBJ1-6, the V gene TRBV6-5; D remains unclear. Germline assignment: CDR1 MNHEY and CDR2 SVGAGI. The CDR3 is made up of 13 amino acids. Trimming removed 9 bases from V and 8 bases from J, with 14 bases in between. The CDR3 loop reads CASGLARDSPLHF. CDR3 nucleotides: TGTGCCAGTGGGTTGGCGAGGGATTCACCCCTCCACTTT.

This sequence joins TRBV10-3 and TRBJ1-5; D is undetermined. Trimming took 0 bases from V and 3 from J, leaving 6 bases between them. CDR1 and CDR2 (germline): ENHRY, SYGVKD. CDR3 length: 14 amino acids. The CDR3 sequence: CAISESGVNQPQHF. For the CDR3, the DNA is TGTGCCATCAGTGAGTCTGGAGTCAATCAGCCCCAGCATTTT.

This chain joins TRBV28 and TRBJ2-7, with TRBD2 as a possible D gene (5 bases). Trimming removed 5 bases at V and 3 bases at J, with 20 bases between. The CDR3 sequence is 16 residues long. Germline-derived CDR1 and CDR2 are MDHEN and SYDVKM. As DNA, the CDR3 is TGTGCCAGCAGTCCATCTAGCCCGGATCCCTTCTACGAGCAGTACGTC. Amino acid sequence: CASSPSSPDPFYEQYV.

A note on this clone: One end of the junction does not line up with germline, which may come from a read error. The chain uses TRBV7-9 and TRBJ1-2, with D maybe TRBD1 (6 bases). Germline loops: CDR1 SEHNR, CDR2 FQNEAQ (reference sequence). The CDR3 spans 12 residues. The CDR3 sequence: CASSRIRDKFSF. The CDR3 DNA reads TGTGCCAGCAGCCGCATCCGGGACAAGTTTTCCTTC.

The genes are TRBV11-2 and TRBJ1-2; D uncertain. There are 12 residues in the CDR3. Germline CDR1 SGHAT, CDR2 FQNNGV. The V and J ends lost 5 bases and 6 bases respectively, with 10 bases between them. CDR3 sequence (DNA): TGTGCCAGCAGCAGTACAGATAATGGCTACACCTTC. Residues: CASSSTDNGYTF.

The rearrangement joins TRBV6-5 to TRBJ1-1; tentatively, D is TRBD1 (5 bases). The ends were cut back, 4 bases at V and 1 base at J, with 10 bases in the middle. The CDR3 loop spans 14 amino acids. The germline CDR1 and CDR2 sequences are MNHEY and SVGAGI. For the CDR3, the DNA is TGTGCCAGCAGTTTGGCTACAGGGAACACTGAAGCTTTCTTT. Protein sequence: CASSLATGNTEAFF.

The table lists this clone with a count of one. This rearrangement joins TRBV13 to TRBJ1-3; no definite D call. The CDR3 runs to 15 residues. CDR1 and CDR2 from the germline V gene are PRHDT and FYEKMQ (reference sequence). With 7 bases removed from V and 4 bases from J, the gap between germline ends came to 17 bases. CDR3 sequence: CASKEQLGWGNTIYF. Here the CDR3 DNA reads TGTGCCAGCAAGGAGCAACTGGGTTGGGGAAACACCATATATTTT. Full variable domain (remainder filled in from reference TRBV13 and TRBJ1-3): AAGVIQSPRHLIKEKRETATLKCYPIPRHDTVYWYQQGPGQDPQFLISFYEKMQSDKGSIPDRFSAQQFSDYHSELNMSSLELGDSALYFCASKEQLGWGNTIYFGEGSWLTVV.

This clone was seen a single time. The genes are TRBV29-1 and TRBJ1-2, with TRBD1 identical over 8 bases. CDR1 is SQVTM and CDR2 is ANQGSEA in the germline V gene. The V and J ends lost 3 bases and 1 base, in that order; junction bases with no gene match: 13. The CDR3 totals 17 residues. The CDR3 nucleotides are TGCAGCGTTGATCAAGAAGGACAGGGAAGGGGTAACTATGGCTACACCTTC. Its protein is CSVDQEGQGRGNYGYTF.

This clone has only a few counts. The DNA for the CDR3 is TGTGCCAGCAGGAAGGGCGGGGGGCCCGGGGAGCTGTTTTTT. It translates to CASRKGGGPGELFF. This chain joins TRBV2 and TRBJ2-2; 8 positions agree with TRBD2. V dropped 6 bases and J dropped 6; count of bases not matched to a gene: 6. The CDR3 has 14 residues. Germline CDR1 reads SNHLY; CDR2 reads FYNNEI.

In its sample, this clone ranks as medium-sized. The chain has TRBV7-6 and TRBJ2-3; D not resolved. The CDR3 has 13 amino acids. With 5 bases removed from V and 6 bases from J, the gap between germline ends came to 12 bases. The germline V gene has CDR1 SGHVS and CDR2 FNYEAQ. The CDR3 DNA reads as TGTGCCAGCAGCGAAACAGCTTCGGATACGCAGTATTTT. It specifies CASSETASDTQYF.

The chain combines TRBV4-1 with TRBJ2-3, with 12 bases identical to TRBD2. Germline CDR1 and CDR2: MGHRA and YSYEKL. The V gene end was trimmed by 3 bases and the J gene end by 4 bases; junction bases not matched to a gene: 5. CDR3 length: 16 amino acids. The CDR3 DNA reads TGCGCCAGCAGCCAGGCACTAGCGGGGGGCCCAGATACGCAGTATTTT. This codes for CASSQALAGGPDTQYF.

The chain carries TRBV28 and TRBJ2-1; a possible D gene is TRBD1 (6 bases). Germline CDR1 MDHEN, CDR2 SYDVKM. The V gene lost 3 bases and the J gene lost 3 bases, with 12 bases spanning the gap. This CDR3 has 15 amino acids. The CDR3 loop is CASSFARTVYNEQFF. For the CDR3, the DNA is TGTGCCAGCAGTTTCGCGAGGACAGTCTACAATGAGCAGTTCTTC. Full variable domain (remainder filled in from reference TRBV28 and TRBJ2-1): DVKVTQSSRYLVKRTGEKVFLECVQDMDHENMFWYRQDPGLGLRLIYFSYDVKMKEKGDIPEGYSVSREKKERFSLILESASTNQTSMYLCASSFARTVYNEQFFGPGTRLTVL.